These T cell receptor beta chains were read from a single sample in a study of brain T cells in children with intractable seizures. The data were produced by immunoSEQ multiplex PCR, yet TCRdb's version contains in-frame clones alone and is incomplete. The data contain approximately 40,000 clones, around nine tenths of them singletons. The specimen was peripheral blood, collected at surgery. The receptor set was obtained from a girl aged 2 to 9 with tuberous sclerosis and intractable seizures. CDR3s include the opening cysteine and the closing phenylalanine or tryptophan. The D gene is left open where the match is weak. Only part of the rows carry a size: once, few, many, or a class if the clone is expanded.

j_call	v_call	d_call	clone_size	cdr3_aa	cdr3_nt
TRBJ2-3	TRBV5-1	-	-	CASSLGQESTDTQYF	TGCGCCAGCAGCTTGGGTCAGGAGAGCACAGATACGCAGTATTTT
TRBJ1-5	TRBV2	TRBD1	-	CASSVGTGNQPQHF	TGTGCCAGCAGTGTTGGGACAGGCAATCAGCCCCAGCATTTT
TRBJ2-2	TRBV4-2	TRBD1	-	CASSHDRGSNTGELFF	TGTGCCAGCAGCCATGACAGGGGAAGTAACACCGGGGAGCTGTTTTTT
TRBJ1-4	TRBV6-2/TRBV6-3	-	once	CASSGGQTANEKLFF	TGTGCCAGCAGTGGAGGACAGACGGCTAATGAAAAACTGTTTTTT
TRBJ2-7	TRBV3-1/TRBV3-2	TRBD1	-	CASSPGTVYEQYF	TGTGCCAGCAGCCCGGGGACAGTGTACGAGCAGTACTTC
TRBJ1-4	TRBV3-1/TRBV3-2	-	-	CASSPDGATNEKLFF	TGTGCCAGCAGCCCGGACGGTGCAACTAATGAAAAACTGTTTTTT
TRBJ1-5	TRBV3-1/TRBV3-2	TRBD1	-	CASSRSGGMGNQPQHF	TGTGCCAGCAGCCGTTCAGGGGGAATGGGCAATCAGCCCCAGCATTTT
TRBJ1-2	TRBV5-6	-	-	CASSNREGGYTF	TGTGCCAGCAGCAACCGTGAAGGAGGCTACACCTTC
TRBJ1-2	TRBV5-6	-	-	CASSLGRGYGYTF	TGTGCCAGCAGCTTGGGGAGGGGTTATGGCTACACCTTC
TRBJ1-2	TRBV30	-	-	CAWAGANYGYTF	TGTGCCTGGGCGGGGGCTAACTATGGCTACACCTTC
TRBJ1-2	TRBV29-1	TRBD1	-	CSAQGDWGMGGYTF	TGCAGCGCTCAGGGGGATTGGGGTATGGGCGGCTACACCTTC
TRBJ2-5	TRBV30	-	few	CAWSSSGRRETQYF	TGTGCCTGGAGTTCTTCTGGCAGACGGGAGACCCAGTACTTC
TRBJ2-7	TRBV4-1	-	-	CASSQRDTYYEQYF	TGCGCCAGCAGCCAACGGGACACCTACTACGAGCAGTACTTC
TRBJ2-3	TRBV5-6	-	-	CASIKRSGTDTQYF	TGTGCCAGCATTAAGAGGAGTGGCACAGATACGCAGTATTTT
TRBJ1-1	TRBV10-1	-	-	CARGADRWTEAFF	TGCGCCCGGGGAGCGGACAGATGGACTGAAGCTTTCTTT
TRBJ2-7	TRBV1	-	-	CTSSPRDLCYEQYF	TGCACCAGCAGCCCGCGGGACCTATGTTACGAGCAGTACTTC
TRBJ1-2	TRBV3-1/TRBV3-2	TRBD1	-	CASSQETGGGNGYTF	TGTGCCAGCAGCCAGGAGACAGGGGGAGGGAATGGCTACACCTTC
TRBJ1-1	TRBV6-5	-	-	CASSYDSLNTEAFF	TGTGCCAGCAGTTATGACAGCTTGAACACTGAAGCTTTCTTT
TRBJ2-3	TRBV7-2	-	-	CASSLLGGTDTQYF	TGTGCCAGCAGCTTGTTAGGGGGGACAGATACGCAGTATTTT
TRBJ1-1	TRBV5-1	TRBD1	-	CASSVTGLNTEAFF	TGCGCCAGCAGCGTGACAGGGTTGAACACTGAAGCTTTCTTT
TRBJ1-5	TRBV24-1	-	few	CATSKGFHQPQHF	TGTGCCACCAGTAAGGGATTTCATCAGCCCCAGCATTTT
TRBJ1-5	TRBV4-1	TRBD1	few	CASSQGQGGNQPQHF	TGCGCCAGCAGCCAAGGACAGGGAGGAAATCAGCCCCAGCATTTT
TRBJ2-3	TRBV29-1	TRBD2	-	CSGGSGASGGTDTQYF	TGCAGCGGTGGATCAGGGGCTAGCGGGGGCACAGATACGCAGTATTTT
TRBJ1-6	TRBV3-1/TRBV3-2	-	-	CASSQVSNTRNSPLHF	TGTGCCAGCAGCCAAGTTTCTAATACAAGGAATTCACCCCTCCACTTT
TRBJ1-5	TRBV2	TRBD1	-	CASSNDRVNQPQHF	TGTGCCAGCAGCAACGACAGGGTTAATCAGCCCCAGCATTTT
TRBJ2-5	TRBV5-6	-	-	CASSLGGPGDAQYF	TGTGCCAGCAGCTTGGGGGGACCTGGAGATGCCCAGTACTTC
TRBJ1-2	TRBV18	-	-	CASSPRTANYGYTF	TGTGCCAGCTCACCACGGACGGCTAACTATGGCTACACCTTC
TRBJ2-5	TRBV7-3	-	-	CASSLRGQRETQYF	TGTGCCAGCAGCTTACGAGGGCAGAGGGAGACCCAGTACTTC
TRBJ1-6	TRBV2	TRBD1	-	CASSRTGINNSPLHF	TGTGCCAGCTCTAGGACAGGGATAAATAATTCACCCCTCCACTTT